Below, one TCR beta chain is given with its context. This clone came up a few times. It lacks a known antigen. Per-nucleotide qualities are absent, and no much larger clonotype sits a single base away. These data belong to a study of T cell responses to AZD1222 COVID-19 vaccine (dated by TCRdb to about 2021). The study in broad terms: Because spike-specific TCR depth and breadth did not differ between the two schedules, AZD1222 recipients who got a second dose at roughly 4 weeks were pooled with those who got a second dose at roughly 12 weeks. Trial participants were enrolled into age subgroups of 18-55, 56-69 and 70-plus years, which contained around 150, 28 and 57 TCR-sequenced participants, respectively. TCR sequencing covered approximately 230 trial participants: 200 to 220 given two doses of AZD1222 and approximately 26 given two doses of MenACWY control vaccine. Results and caveats for the whole study, not just this receptor: After two AZD1222 doses, spike-specific TCR breadth and depth were significantly higher than at day 0 and than in MenACWY recipients. The vaccine-associated CD4 TCRs covered the entire spike protein, and the dominant responses fell in regions 160-218 and 743-854. Conclusions about previously exposed vaccinees were limited because only six AZD1222 recipients were SARS-CoV-2 seropositive at baseline. Epitopes outside the regions mutated in the B.1.351 and B.1.1.7 variants were reportedly recognized by nearly half of the unique spike-specific TCRs. Most participants were white British and females outnumbered males, and the authors suggested that clonal diversity may have been underestimated. Because no day 14 peak-response samples were available, repertoires were characterized only after the peak T cell response. In the small 56-69-year group, the increase in depth fell short of significance, most likely because of low power.

The CDR3 regions of human TCRbeta chains were analyzed by immunosequencing. On the authors' methods: Repertoire TCRs were checked for matches against a reference library of SARS-CoV-2-specific TCRs that had been generated using the MIRA antigen-specificity platform. Breadth was defined as the fraction of unique TCRs that were SARS-CoV-2-associated, and depth was defined as the fraction of total T cells that were SARS-CoV-2-associated. Using the MIRA data, each spike-specific TCR was mapped to the spike region that the TCR reacts to and placed in a CD4 or CD8 class. Log10-transformed breadth and depth values were compared by one-way ANOVA with Sidak's multiple comparisons tests. TCRdb provides this immuneACCESS table in a form limited to in-frame rearrangements. Some clones are lacking; in checked studies, under half of them reflect an unresolved V gene, and why the rest are absent is not known. That table gives V, J and clone size, and the DNA gave D and trimming. Recorded for this sample are roughly 120,000 clones; over 75% of them occurred a single time. Jointly, the top ten make up 9% to 9.5% of the sample.

The time point label, read with the paper, signifies: baseline before first vaccination. Vaccinee samples were obtained from the UK trials COV001 and COV002, which included a single-blind randomized controlled phase 2/3 trial of AZD1222 (ChAdOx1 nCoV-19) in healthy adults. For TCRbeta chain sequencing, PBMC samples from trial participants were taken at day 0 and at day 28 after the second dose. Trimming removed 4 bases from V and 9 bases from J, leaving 10 bases between the germline ends. Including the terminal cysteine and phenylalanine, the CDR3 comprises 12 residues. This entry keeps only the CDR3 DNA: 36 bases, framed from base 1. CDR1 and CDR2 (MNHEY, SVGAGI) derive from the germline V gene.

Specimen: peripheral blood, collected on day 0 of AZD1222 vaccination. The chain links TRBV6-5 with TRBJ1-5; the D gene cannot be resolved reliably. This clonotype was sampled from an adult in good health. Here is the DNA: TGTGCCAGCAGTTCTGACCGGGGGCCCCAGCATTTT. Translated, this gives CASSSDRGPQHF.